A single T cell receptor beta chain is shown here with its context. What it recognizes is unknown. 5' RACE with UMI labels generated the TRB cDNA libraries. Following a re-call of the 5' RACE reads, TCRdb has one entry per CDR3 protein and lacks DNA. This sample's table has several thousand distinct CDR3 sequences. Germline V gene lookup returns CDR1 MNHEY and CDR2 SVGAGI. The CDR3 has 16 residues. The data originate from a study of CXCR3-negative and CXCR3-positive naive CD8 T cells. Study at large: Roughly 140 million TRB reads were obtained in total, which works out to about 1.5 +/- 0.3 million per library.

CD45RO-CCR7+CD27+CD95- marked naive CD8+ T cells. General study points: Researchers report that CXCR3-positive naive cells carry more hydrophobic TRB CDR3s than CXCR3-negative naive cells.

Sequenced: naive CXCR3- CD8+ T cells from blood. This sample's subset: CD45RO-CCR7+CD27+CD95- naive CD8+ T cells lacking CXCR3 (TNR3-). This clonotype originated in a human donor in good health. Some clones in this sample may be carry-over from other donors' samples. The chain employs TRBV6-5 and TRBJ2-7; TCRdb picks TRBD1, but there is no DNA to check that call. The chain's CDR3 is CASSYLFREGEGEQYF.